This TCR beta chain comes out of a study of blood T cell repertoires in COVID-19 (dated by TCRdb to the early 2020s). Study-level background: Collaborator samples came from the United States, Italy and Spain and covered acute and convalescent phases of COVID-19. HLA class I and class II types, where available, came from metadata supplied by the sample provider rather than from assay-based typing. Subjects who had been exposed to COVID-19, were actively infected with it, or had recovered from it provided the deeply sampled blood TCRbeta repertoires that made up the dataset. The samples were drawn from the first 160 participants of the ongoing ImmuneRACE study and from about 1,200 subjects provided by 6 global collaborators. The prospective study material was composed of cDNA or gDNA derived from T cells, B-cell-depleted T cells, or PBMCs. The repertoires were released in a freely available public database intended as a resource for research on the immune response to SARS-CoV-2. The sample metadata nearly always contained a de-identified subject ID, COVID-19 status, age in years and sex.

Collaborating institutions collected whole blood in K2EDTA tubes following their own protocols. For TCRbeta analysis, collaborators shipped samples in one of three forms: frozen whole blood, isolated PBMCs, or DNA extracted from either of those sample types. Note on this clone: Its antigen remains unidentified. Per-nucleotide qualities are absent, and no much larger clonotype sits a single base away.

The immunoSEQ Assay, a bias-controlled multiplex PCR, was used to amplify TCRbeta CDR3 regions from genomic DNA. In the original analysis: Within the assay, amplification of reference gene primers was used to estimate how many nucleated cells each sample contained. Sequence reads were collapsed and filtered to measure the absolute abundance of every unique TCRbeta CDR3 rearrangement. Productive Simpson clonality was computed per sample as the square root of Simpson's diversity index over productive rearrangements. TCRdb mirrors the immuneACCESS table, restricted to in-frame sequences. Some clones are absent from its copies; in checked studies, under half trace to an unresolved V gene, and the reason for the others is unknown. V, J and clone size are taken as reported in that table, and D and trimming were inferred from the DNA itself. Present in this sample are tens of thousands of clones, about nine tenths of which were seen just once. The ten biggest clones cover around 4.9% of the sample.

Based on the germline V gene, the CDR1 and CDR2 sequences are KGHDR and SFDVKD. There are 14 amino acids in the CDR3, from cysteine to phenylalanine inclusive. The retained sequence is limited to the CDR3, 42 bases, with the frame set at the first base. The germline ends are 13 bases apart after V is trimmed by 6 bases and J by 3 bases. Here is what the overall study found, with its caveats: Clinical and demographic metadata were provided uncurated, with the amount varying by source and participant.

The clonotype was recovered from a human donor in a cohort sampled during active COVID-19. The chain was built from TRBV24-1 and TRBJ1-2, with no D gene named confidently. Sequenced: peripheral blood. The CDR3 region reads CATSRGPADYGYTF. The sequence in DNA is TGTGCCACCAGTCGGGGTCCGGCCGACTATGGCTACACCTTC.